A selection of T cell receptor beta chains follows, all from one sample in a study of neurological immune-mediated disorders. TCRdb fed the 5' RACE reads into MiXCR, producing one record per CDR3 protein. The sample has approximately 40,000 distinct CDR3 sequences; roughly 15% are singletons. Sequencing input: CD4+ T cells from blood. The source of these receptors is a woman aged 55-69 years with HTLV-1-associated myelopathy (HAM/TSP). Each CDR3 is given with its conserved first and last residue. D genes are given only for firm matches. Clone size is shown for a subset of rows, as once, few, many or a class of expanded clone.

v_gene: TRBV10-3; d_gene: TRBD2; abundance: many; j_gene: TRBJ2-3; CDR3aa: CAISESTVSGGVDTQYF; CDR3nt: TGTGCCATCAGTGAGTCGACTGTTAGCGGGGGGGTAGATACGCAGTATTTT
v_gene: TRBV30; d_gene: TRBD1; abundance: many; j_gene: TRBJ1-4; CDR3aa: CAWSGDRGEKLFF; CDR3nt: TGTGCCTGGAGTGGCGACAGGGGTGAAAAACTGTTTTTT
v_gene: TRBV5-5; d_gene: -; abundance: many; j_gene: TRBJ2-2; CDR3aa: CASSNTQRLNTGELFF; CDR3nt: TGTGCCAGCAGCAACACGCAGAGATTAAACACCGGGGAGCTGTTTTTT
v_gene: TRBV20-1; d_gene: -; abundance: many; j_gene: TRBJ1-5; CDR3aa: CSAPTGRGQPQHF; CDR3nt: TGCAGTGCTCCCACGGGGAGGGGACAGCCCCAGCATTTT
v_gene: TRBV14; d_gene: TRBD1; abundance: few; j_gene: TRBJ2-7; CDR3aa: CARRDRASEQYF; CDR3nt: TGTGCCCGACGGGACAGGGCATCCGAGCAGTACTTC
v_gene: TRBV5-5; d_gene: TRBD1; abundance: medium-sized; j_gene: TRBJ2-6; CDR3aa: CASSVTGLFTSGANVLTF; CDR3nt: TGTGCCAGCAGCGTGACAGGGCTTTTTACTTCTGGGGCCAACGTCCTGACTTTC
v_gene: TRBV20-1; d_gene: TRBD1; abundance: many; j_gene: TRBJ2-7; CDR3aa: CSAGTGVYEQYF; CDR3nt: TGCAGTGCTGGGACAGGGGTATACGAGCAGTACTTC
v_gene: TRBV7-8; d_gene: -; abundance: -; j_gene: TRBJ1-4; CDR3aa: CASSAPMVVGGKLFF; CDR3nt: TGTGCCAGCAGCGCCCCCATGGTGGTCGGGGGAAAACTGTTTTTT
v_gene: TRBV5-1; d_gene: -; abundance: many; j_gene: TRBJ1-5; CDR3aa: CASSLDNNSNQPQHF; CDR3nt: TGCGCCAGCAGCTTGGATAATAATAGCAATCAGCCCCAGCATTTT
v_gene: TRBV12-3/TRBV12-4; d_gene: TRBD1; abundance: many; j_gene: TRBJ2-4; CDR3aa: CASSLVRGLAKNIQYF; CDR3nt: TGTGCCAGCAGTTTAGTCAGGGGGCTGGCCAAAAACATTCAGTACTTC
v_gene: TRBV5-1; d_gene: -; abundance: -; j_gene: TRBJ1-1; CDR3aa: CASSNQRYTEAFF; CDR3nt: TGCGCCAGCAGCAACCAGAGGTATACTGAAGCTTTCTTT
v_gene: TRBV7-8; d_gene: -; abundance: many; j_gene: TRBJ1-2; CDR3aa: CASSLGWTEYYTF; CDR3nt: TGTGCCAGCAGCTTAGGATGGACAGAATACTACACCTTC
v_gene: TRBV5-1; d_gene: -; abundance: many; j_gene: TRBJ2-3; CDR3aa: CASTLKGGGADTQYF; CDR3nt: TGCGCCAGCACCTTGAAGGGGGGAGGTGCAGATACGCAGTATTTT
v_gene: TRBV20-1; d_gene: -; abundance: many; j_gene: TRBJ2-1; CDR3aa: CSASRSPGVNEQFF; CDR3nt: TGCAGTGCTAGTAGGAGCCCGGGAGTGAATGAGCAGTTCTTC
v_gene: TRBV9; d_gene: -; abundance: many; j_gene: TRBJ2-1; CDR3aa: CASSGGAGWLNEQFF; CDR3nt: TGTGCCAGCTCGGGTGGGGCAGGGTGGTTAAATGAGCAGTTCTTC
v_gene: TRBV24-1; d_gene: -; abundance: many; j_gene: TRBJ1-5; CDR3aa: CATQGHQPQHF; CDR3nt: TGTGCCACACAGGGTCATCAGCCCCAGCATTTT
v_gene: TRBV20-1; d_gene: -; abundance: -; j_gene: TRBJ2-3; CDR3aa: CSARAVRSTDTQYF; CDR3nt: TGCAGTGCTAGAGCAGTCAGGAGCACAGATACGCAGTATTTT
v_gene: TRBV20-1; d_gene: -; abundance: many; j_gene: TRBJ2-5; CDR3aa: CSASKGGQETQYF; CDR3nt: TGCAGTGCCTCGAAGGGGGGCCAAGAGACCCAGTACTTC
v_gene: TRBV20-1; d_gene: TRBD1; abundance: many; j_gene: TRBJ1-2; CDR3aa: CSASRQGVSGYTF; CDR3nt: TGCAGTGCTAGCCGACAGGGCGTGAGTGGCTACACCTTC
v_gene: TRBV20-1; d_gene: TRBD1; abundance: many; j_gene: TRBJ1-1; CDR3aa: CSARAPGQGVRYTEAFF; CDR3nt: TGCAGTGCTAGAGCACCGGGACAGGGGGTGAGGTACACTGAAGCTTTCTTT
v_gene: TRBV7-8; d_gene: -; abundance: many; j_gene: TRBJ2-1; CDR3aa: CASSFSGEQFF; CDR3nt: TGTGCCAGCAGCTTTTCCGGGGAGCAGTTCTTC
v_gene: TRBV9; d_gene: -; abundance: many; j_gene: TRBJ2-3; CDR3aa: CASSVGLELTDTQYF; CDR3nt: TGTGCCAGCAGCGTGGGGCTAGAGTTAACAGATACGCAGTATTTT
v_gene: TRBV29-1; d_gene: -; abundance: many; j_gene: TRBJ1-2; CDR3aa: CSVDRSNYGYTF; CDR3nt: TGCAGCGTTGACCGAAGTAACTATGGCTACACCTTC
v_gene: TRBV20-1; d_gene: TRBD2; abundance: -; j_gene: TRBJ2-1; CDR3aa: CSAGVGAGGGSEQFF; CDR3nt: TGCAGTGCCGGGGTAGGGGCGGGAGGGGGATCTGAGCAGTTCTTC
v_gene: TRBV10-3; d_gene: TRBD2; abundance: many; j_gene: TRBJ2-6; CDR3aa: CAISESSPSGGGRSHSGANVLTF; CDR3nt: TGTGCCATCAGTGAGTCGTCCCCTAGCGGGGGGGGCCGAAGTCACTCTGGGGCCAACGTCCTGACTTTC
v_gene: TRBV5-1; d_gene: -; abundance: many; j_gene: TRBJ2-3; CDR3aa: CASSPGGGFTDTQYF; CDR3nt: TGCGCCAGCAGCCCCGGGGGTGGTTTCACAGATACGCAGTATTTT
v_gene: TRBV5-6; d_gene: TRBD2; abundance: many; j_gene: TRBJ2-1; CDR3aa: CASSSGGLRPEQFF; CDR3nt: TGTGCCAGCAGCTCGGGGGGACTTCGCCCTGAGCAGTTCTTC
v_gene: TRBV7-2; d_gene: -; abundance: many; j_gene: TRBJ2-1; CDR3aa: CASSRAPTSGHEQFF; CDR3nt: TGTGCCAGCAGCCGAGCCCCGACGAGTGGGCATGAGCAGTTCTTC
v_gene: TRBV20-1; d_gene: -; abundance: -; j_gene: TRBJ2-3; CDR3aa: CSARMGEGGHPDTQYF; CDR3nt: TGCAGTGCTAGGATGGGAGAAGGGGGGCATCCAGATACGCAGTATTTT
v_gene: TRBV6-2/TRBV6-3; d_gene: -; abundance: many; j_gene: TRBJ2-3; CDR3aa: CASSPPVGAGTDTQYF; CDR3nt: TGTGCCAGCAGTCCCCCCGTGGGGGCTGGCACAGATACGCAGTATTTT
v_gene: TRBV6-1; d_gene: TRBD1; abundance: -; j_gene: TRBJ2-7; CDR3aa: CASSDGDRGPYEQYF; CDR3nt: TGTGCCAGCAGTGACGGGGACAGGGGGCCCTACGAGCAGTACTTC
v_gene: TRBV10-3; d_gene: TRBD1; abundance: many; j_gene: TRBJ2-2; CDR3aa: CAISESGGQTGELFF; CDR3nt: TGTGCCATCAGTGAGTCAGGGGGACAGACCGGGGAGCTGTTTTTT
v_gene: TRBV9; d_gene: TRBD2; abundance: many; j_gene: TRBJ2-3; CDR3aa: CASSVGSGGAVDTQYF; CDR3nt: TGTGCCAGCAGCGTAGGGAGCGGGGGCGCGGTAGATACGCAGTATTTT
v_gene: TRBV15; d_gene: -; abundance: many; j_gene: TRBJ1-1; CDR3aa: CATSSRGLVAEAFF; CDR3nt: TGTGCCACCAGCAGCCGAGGTCTTGTGGCTGAAGCTTTCTTT
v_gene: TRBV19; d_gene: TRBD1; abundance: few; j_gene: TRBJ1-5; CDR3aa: CASSTPGTGASNQPQHF; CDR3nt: TGTGCCAGTAGCACCCCCGGGACAGGGGCGTCCAATCAGCCCCAGCATTTT
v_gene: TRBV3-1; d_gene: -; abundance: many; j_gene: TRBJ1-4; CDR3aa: CASSQGLGMQNEKLFF; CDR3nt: TGTGCCAGCAGCCAAGGCCTGGGGATGCAAAATGAAAAACTGTTTTTT
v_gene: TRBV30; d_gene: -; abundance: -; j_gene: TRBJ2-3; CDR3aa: CAWRGRGTDTQYF; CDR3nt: TGTGCCTGGAGGGGAAGGGGGACAGATACGCAGTATTTT
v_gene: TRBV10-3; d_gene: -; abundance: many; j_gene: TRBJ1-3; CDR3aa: CATVVSSGNTIYF; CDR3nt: TGTGCCACCGTTGTGAGCTCTGGAAACACCATATATTTT
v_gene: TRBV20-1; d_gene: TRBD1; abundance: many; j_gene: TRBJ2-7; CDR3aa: CSAHRGLGSYEQYF; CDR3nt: TGCAGTGCTCACAGGGGGCTGGGCTCCTACGAGCAGTACTTC
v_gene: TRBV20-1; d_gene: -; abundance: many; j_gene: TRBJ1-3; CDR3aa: CSADPGLRTGNTIYF; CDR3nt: TGCAGTGCCGATCCCGGTCTAAGGACTGGAAACACCATATATTTT
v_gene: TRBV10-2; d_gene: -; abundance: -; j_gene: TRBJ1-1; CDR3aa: CSSTPAGMNTEAFF; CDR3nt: TGCTCCAGCACCCCCGCAGGCATGAACACTGAAGCTTTCTTT
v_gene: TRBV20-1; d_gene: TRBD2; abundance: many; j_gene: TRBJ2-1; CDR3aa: CSGKKERGYNEQFF; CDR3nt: TGCAGTGGCAAAAAAGAGCGGGGTTACAATGAGCAGTTCTTC
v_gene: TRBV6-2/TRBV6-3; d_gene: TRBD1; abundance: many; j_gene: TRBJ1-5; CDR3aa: CASSYTGQGYQPQHF; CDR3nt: TGTGCCAGCAGTTACACCGGACAGGGATATCAGCCCCAGCATTTT
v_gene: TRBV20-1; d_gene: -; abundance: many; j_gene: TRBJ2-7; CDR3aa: CSAKGRQGAYEQYF; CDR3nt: TGCAGTGCTAAGGGGAGGCAGGGGGCCTACGAGCAGTACTTC
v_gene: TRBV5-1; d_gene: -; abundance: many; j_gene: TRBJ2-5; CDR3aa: CASSLTTGTAQETQYF; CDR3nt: TGCGCCAGCAGCTTAACCACCGGGACGGCTCAAGAGACCCAGTACTTC
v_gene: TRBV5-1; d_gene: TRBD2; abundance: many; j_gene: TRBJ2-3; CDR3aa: CASSFSGGPITDTQYF; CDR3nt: TGCGCCAGCAGCTTTAGCGGGGGGCCTATCACAGATACGCAGTATTTT
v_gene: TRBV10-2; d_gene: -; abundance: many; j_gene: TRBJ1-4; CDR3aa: CATTGGPGEKLFF; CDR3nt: TGCGCCACGACGGGGGGGCCGGGGGAAAAACTGTTTTTT
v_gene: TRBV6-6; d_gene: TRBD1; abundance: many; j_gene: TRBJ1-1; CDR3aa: CASSYVTGETEAFF; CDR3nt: TGTGCCAGCAGTTACGTTACAGGGGAGACTGAAGCTTTCTTT
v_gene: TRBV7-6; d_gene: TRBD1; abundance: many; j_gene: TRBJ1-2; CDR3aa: CASSSTRQGMGFNYGYTF; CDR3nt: TGTGCCAGCAGCTCCACCCGACAGGGGATGGGCTTTAACTATGGCTACACCTTC
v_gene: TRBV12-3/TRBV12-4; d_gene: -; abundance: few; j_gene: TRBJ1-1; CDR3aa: CASRLNTEAFF; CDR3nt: TGTGCCAGCAGATTGAACACTGAAGCTTTCTTT
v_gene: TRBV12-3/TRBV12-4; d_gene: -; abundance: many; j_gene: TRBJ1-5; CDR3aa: CASTHSNQPQHF; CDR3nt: TGTGCCAGCACTCATAGCAATCAGCCCCAGCATTTT
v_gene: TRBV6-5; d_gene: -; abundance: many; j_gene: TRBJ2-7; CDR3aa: CASSSGQKISYEQYF; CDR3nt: TGTGCCAGCAGTTCCGGACAGAAGATCTCCTACGAGCAGTACTTC
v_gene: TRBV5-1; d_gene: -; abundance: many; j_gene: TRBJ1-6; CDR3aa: CASSFMPLTGPGAGSPLHF; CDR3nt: TGCGCCAGCAGCTTTATGCCGCTCACAGGGCCGGGAGCGGGTTCACCCCTCCACTTT
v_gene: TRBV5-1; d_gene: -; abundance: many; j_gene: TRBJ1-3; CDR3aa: CASSPFNSGNTIYF; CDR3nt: TGCGCCAGCAGCCCTTTCAACTCTGGAAACACCATATATTTT
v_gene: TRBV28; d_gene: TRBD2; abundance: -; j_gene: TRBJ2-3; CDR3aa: CASSLAGVGTDTQYF; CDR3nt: TGTGCCAGCAGTTTAGCGGGAGTCGGCACAGATACGCAGTATTTT